The sequence of this T cell receptor beta chain was determined in a study of T cells in Graves' hyperthyroidism and ophthalmopathy. Whole-study results and caveats: Blood also showed most of the thyroid clonotypes that were expanded above 0.001.

RNA transcripts gave rise to amplified TCR beta CDR3 regions. The primer set for the first-round RT-PCR of the TCR CDR3 was HTBI. TCRdb analysed the multiplex PCR reads with MiXCR anew, one entry per CDR3 protein. In the table there are more than 500,000 distinct CDR3 sequences, approximately 49% of which are singletons. The CDR3 totals 15 residues. Germline V lookup: CDR1 SQVTM, CDR2 ANQGSEA. Trimming shortened V by 2 bases and J by 2 bases, and 15 bases separated the two germline ends. This clonotype came up many times. No antigen is known for it. The sequenced material came from peripheral blood or thyroid tissue (not recorded which). This rearrangement joins TRBV29-1 to TRBJ2-5, with D maybe TRBD1 (5 bases). The receptor comes from an adult woman with Graves' disease, either hyperthyroidism or ophthalmopathy (not recorded which). The CDR3 sequence is CSVERGRFNQETQYF. The CDR3 bases are TGCAGCGTTGAAAGGGGAAGATTCAATCAAGAGACCCAGTACTTC.